The sequence of this T cell receptor beta chain was determined in a study of T cell responses to AZD1222 COVID-19 vaccine. Regarding the study as a whole: Baseline seropositivity characterized only 5 to 7 AZD1222 recipients.

Between the trimmed V and J ends, which lost 1 base and 1 base, there was a span of 7 bases. The CDR3 runs 14 residues. Germline V gives CDR1 KGHSH, CDR2 LQKENI. For this clone: Antigen: not known.

Only in-frame clones appear in the TCRdb table, and some are missing; sequencing was by immunoSEQ multiplex PCR. This sample carries over 150,000 clones, 85% to 90% of them seen once, and the ten largest clones take 6.5% to 8.5%. The TCR comes from an adult in good health. The sample was peripheral blood, taken on day 0 of AZD1222 vaccination. The V and J genes are TRBV18 and TRBJ2-5; D not certain. Here the CDR3 reads CASSPQSAQETQYF. The DNA of the CDR3 is TGTGCCAGCTCACCACAGTCAGCCCAAGAGACCCAGTACTTC.